The 13 T cell receptor beta chains listed next were all sequenced from one sample in a study of T cell responses to AZD1222 COVID-19 vaccine. Using immunoSEQ multiplex PCR, the repertoire was profiled, and TCRdb retains in-frame clones only, with some absent. The sample consists of more than 150,000 clones, about 86% of them appearing once. The sequenced sample was peripheral blood, obtained on day 0 of AZD1222 vaccination. Receptors were obtained from an adult in good health.

This rearrangement joins TRBV28 to TRBJ2-2; D may be TRBD2 (6 bases). The V end lost 5 bases, the J end lost 11 bases, and 12 bases lay between the germline ends. This CDR3 comprises 12 residues. The germline V gene encodes CDR1 MDHEN and CDR2 SYDVKM. CDR3 sequence: CASSLGGRELFF. CDR3 nucleotides: TGTGCCAGCAGTCTGGGGGGTAGAGAGCTGTTTTTT.

This sequence joins TRBV6-1 and TRBJ2-2; the D gene is possibly TRBD2 (7 bases). Per the germline V gene, CDR1 is MNHNS and CDR2 is SASEGT. The length of the CDR3 is 15 residues. Trimming removed 2 bases from V and 4 bases from J, with 11 bases in between. CDR3 in DNA: TGTGCCAGCAGTGAACGTAGGGGGGGCACCGGGGAGCTGTTTTTT. Translating gives CASSERRGGTGELFF.

This clone showed up just once. The rearrangement uses TRBV10-1 and TRBJ2-3; 9 nucleotides match TRBD2. The CDR3 length is 20 residues. The germline CDR1 and CDR2 sequences are WNHNN and SYGVQD (reference sequence). The V segment lost 1 base and the J segment 3 bases; nucleotides outside the gene matches: 17. This CDR3 reads CASSEFASGTSQWPTDTQYF. Written as DNA, the CDR3 is TGCGCCAGCAGTGAGTTCGCTAGCGGGACCTCCCAGTGGCCTACAGATACGCAGTATTTT.

This clone was detected only a few times. The V call is TRBV7-2, the J call TRBJ1-1; tentatively, D is TRBD1 (6 bases). The CDR3 consists of 14 residues. V gave up 1 base and J gave up 5 bases, with 11 bases separating them. Germline CDR1 is SGHTA and CDR2 is FQGNSA. In nucleotides, the CDR3 is TGTGCCAGCAGCTTAGGGAGGGGGGGTACTGAAGCTTTCTTT. Its translation: CASSLGRGGTEAFF.

The V and J genes are TRBV12-5 and TRBJ2-5; 7 bases agree with TRBD2. The V gene end was trimmed by 0 bases and the J gene end by 4 bases; junction bases not matched to a gene: 2. Germline CDR1 and CDR2: LGHNT and FRNRAP. The CDR3 is made up of 14 amino acids. CDR3 region: CASGLVGGLETQYF. The CDR3 DNA reads TGTGCTAGTGGTTTGGTGGGAGGGTTAGAGACCCAGTACTTC.

The chain joins TRBV12-3 or TRBV12-4 to TRBJ1-2; D is undetermined. CDR3 length equals 12 residues. Deletions cut 1 base from V and 6 bases from J, with 6 bases between. CDR3 coding DNA: TGTGCCAGCAGTTTAGGGCAAGATGGCTACACCTTC. This gives the protein CASSLGQDGYTF.

This chain connects TRBV6-5 to TRBJ1-1; the D gene is possibly TRBD1 (5 bases). There are 15 residues in the CDR3. Trimming left V 5 bases short and J 1 base short, with 14 bases between. The V gene's germline CDR1 is MNHEY and CDR2 SVGAGI. The chain's CDR3 is CASSHSPQGNTEAFF. CDR3 sequence (DNA): TGTGCCAGCAGTCATTCCCCCCAGGGGAACACTGAAGCTTTCTTT.

The chain has TRBV9 and TRBJ2-1; tentative D call: TRBD1 (6 bases). Trimming took off 6 bases at V and 1 base at J, with 11 bases between the two ends. The germline gives CDR1 SGDLS, CDR2 YYNGEE. The CDR3 sequence is 14 residues long. The CDR3 sequence: CASTTQGSYNEQFF. The CDR3 DNA sequence: TGTGCCAGCACCACACAGGGTTCCTACAATGAGCAGTTCTTC.

The rearrangement links TRBV5-1 to TRBJ1-1; a weak D match, TRBD1 (5 bases). This CDR3 is built from 13 residues. Trimming stripped 5 bases from V and 6 bases from J, with 14 bases between. CDR1 SGHRS and CDR2 YFSETQ come from the germline V gene. The CDR3 DNA is TGCGCCAGCAGAGGTCAGGGTGTCGCTGAAGCTTTCTTT. Translated: CASRGQGVAEAFF.

The V gene is TRBV14, the J gene TRBJ2-3; TRBD2 might be the D (5 bases). The V gene lost 0 bases and the J gene lost 9 bases, with 16 bases spanning the gap. This CDR3 has 15 amino acids. Germline V gene lookup returns CDR1 SGHDN and CDR2 FVKESK. This CDR3 reads CASSQDYFGVATQYF. The CDR3 DNA reads TGTGCCAGCAGCCAAGATTATTTCGGGGTTGCGACGCAGTATTTT.

In DNA, the CDR3 is TGTGCCAGCAGTTTATGGACCAGCTCCTATAATTCACCCCTCCACTTT. It codes for CASSLWTSSYNSPLHF. The chain has TRBV6-2 or TRBV6-3 and TRBJ1-6, with D uncertain. The CDR3 runs to 16 residues. V was cut by 4 bases and J by 0 bases, with 10 bases left in between. CDR1 is MNHEY, CDR2 SVGEGT, per germline.

The gene calls are TRBV9 and TRBJ2-7; TRBD1 matches 9 bases. In germline, CDR1 is SGDLS, CDR2 YYNGEE. The CDR3 spans 15 residues. V shed 3 bases and J 5 bases; nucleotides not matched to a gene: 9. CDR3 sequence: CASSDGTGILHEQYF. CDR3 nucleotides: TGTGCCAGCAGCGACGGGACAGGGATCCTCCACGAGCAGTACTTC.

V usage is TRBV5-6 and J usage is TRBJ1-1; D is unresolved. CDR1 and CDR2 (germline): SGHDT, YYEEEE. The CDR3 is made up of 13 amino acids. V lost 4 bases and J lost 1, with 8 bases in between. This CDR3 is CASSLGTNTEAFF. The CDR3 DNA sequence: TGTGCCAGCAGCCTTGGCACGAACACTGAAGCTTTCTTT.